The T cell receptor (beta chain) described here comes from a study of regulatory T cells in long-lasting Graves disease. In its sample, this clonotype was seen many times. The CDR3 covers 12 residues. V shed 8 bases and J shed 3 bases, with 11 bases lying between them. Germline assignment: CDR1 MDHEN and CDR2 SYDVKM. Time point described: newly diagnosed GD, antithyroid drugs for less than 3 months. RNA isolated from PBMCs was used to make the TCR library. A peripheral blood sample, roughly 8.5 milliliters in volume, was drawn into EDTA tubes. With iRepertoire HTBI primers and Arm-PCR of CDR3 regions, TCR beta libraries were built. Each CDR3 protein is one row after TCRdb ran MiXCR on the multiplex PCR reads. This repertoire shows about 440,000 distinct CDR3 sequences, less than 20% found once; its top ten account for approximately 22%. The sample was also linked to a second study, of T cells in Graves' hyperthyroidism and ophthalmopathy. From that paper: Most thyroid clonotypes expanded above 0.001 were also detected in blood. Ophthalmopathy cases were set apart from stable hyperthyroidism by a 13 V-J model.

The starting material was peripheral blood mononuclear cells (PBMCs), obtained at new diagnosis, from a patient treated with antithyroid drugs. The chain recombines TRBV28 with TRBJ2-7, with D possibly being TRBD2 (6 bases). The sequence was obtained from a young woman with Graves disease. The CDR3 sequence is CASARTNYEQYF. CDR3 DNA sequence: TGTGCCAGCGCGCGGACTAACTACGAGCAGTACTTC.